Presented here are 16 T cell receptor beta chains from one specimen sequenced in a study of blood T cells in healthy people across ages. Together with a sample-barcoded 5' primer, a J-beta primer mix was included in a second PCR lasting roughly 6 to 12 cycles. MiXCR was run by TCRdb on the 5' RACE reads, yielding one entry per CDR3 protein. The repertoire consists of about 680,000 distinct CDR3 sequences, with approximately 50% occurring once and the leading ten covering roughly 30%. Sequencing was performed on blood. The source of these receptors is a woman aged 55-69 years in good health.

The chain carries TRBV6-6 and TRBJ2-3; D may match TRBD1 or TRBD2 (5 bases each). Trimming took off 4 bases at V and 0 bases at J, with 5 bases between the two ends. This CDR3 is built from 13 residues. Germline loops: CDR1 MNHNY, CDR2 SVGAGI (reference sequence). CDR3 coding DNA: TGTGCCAGCAGTTGGGACAGCACAGATACGCAGTATTTT. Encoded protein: CASSWDSTDTQYF.

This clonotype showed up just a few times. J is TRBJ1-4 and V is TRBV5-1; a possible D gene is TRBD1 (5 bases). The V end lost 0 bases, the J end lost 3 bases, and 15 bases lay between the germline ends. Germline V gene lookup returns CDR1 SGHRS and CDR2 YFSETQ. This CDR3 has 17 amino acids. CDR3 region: CASSLGATGAANEKLFF. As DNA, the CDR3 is TGCGCCAGCAGCTTGGGAGCTACTGGGGCGGCTAATGAAAAACTGTTTTTT. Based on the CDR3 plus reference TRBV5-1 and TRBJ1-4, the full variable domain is KAGVTQTPRYLIKTRGQQVTLSCSPISGHRSVSWYQQTPGQGLQFLFEYFSETQRNKGNFPGRFSGRQFSNSRSEMNVSTLELGDSALYLCASSLGATGAANEKLFFGSGTQLSVL.

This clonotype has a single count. CDR3 DNA sequence: TGTGCCAGCAGGAAAACCCCTAGCGGGACTGAGTTCTTC. As protein: CASRKTPSGTEFF. This chain joins TRBV12-3 or TRBV12-4 and TRBJ2-1, with 9 bases matching TRBD2. The CDR3 extends over 13 amino acids. Trimming removed 6 bases from V and 14 bases from J; junction bases left unmatched: 11.

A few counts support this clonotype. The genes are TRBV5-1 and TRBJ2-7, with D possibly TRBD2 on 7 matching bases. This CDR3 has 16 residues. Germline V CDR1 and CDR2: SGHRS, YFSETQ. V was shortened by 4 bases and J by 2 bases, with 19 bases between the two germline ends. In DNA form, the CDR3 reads TGCGCCAGCAGCCGGGGGGCTAGCGGCCTTGCCTACGAGCAGTACTTC. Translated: CASSRGASGLAYEQYF. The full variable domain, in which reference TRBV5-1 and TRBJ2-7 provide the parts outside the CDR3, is KAGVTQTPRYLIKTRGQQVTLSCSPISGHRSVSWYQQTPGQGLQFLFEYFSETQRNKGNFPGRFSGRQFSNSRSEMNVSTLELGDSALYLCASSRGASGLAYEQYFGPGTRLTVT.

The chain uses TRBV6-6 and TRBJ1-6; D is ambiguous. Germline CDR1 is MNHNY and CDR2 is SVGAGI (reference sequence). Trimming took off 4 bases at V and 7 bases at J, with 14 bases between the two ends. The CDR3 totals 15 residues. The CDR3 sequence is CASSSRGQLNSPLHF. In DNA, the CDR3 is TGTGCCAGCAGTTCCCGTGGGCAGCTCAATTCACCCCTCCACTTT.

The DNA of the CDR3 is TGTGCCAGCTCGAGGGGGCCGGGAGCTTTCTTT. It codes for CASSRGPGAFF. This chain connects TRBV18 to TRBJ1-1, with 7 bases that match TRBD1. The CDR3 sequence is 11 residues long. Losses at the gene ends were 6 bases for V and 10 bases for J; bases not matched to a gene: 5. Germline CDR1 and CDR2: KGHSH and LQKENI.

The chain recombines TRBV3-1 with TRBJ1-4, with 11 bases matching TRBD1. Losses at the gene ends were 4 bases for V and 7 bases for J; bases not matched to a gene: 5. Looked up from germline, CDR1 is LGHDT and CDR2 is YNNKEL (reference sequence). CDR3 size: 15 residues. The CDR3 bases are TGTGCCAGCAGCCCAACCGGGACAGGGGGTGAAAAACTGTTTTTT. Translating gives CASSPTGTGGEKLFF.

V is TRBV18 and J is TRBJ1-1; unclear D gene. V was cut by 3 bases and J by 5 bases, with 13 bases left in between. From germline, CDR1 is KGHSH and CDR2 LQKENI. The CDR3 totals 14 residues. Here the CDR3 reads CASSPPSSATEAFF. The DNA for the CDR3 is TGTGCCAGCTCACCCCCGTCTTCGGCAACTGAAGCTTTCTTT.

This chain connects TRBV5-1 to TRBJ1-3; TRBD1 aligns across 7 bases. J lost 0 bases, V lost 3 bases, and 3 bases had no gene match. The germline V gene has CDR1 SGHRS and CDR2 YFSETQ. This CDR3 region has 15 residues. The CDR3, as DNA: TGCGCCAGCAGCTCAGGGGGGTCCTCTGGAAACACCATATATTTT. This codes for CASSSGGSSGNTIYF.

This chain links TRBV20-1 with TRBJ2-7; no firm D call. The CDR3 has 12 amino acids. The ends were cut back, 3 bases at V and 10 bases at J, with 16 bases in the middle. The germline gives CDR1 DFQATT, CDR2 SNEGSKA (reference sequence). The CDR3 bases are TGCAGTGCTAGTCGCGGAAAAGAGATCCAGTACTTC. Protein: CSASRGKEIQYF.

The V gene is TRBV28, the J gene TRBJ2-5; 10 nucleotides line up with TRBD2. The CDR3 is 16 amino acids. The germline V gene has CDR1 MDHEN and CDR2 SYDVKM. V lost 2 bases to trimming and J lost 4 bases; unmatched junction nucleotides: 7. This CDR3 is CASSLPSGSWGETQYF. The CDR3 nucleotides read TGTGCCAGCAGTTTACCTAGCGGGAGCTGGGGAGAGACCCAGTACTTC. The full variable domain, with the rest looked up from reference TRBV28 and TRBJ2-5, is DVKVTQSSRYLVKRTGEKVFLECVQDMDHENMFWYRQDPGLGLRLIYFSYDVKMKEKGDIPEGYSVSREKKERFSLILESASTNQTSMYLCASSLPSGSWGETQYFGPGTRLLVL.

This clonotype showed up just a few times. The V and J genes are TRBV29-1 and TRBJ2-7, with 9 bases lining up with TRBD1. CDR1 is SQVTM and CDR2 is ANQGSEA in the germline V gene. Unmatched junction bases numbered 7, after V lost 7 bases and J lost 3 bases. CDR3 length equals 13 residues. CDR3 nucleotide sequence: TGCAGCGCATCCTCGGGACAGGGCTACGAGCAGTACTTC. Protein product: CSASSGQGYEQYF.

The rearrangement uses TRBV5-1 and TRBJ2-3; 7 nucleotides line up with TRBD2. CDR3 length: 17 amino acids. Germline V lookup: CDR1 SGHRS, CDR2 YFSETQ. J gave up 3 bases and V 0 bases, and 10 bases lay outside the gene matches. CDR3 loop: CASSLGGWGGKTDTQYF. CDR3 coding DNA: TGCGCCAGCAGCTTGGGAGGATGGGGGGGGAAGACAGATACGCAGTATTTT.

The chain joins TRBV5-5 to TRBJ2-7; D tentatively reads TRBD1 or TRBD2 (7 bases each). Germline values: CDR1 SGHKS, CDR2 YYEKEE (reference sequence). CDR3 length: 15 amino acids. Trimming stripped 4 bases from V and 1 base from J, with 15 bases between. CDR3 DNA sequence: TGTGCCAGCAGCCGACAGGGAGGGTTTTCCTACGAGCAGTACTTC. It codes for CASSRQGGFSYEQYF.

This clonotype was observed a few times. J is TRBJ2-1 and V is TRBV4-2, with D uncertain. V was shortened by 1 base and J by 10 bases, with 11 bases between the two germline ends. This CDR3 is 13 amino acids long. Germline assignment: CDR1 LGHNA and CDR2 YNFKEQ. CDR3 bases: TGTGCCAGCAGCCAAGGTCCGCTACGGGAGCAGTTCTTC. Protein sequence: CASSQGPLREQFF.

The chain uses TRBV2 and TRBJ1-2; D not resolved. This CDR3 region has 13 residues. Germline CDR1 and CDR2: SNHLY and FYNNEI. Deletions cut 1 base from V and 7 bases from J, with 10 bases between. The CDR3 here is CASSEGGAGGYTF. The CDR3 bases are TGTGCCAGCAGTGAAGGAGGAGCCGGTGGCTACACCTTC.